This TCR beta chain stems from a study of blood T cells in healthy people across ages. Then a second PCR, running roughly 7 to 11 cycles, was carried out with a sample-barcoded 5' primer and a J-beta primer mix. TCRdb independently ran MiXCR on the 5' RACE reads; one entry per CDR3 protein. Of approximately 1.5 million distinct CDR3 sequences in the sample, about 31% were seen once. The CDR3 contains 16 residues. Trimming left V 3 bases short and J 0 bases short, with 16 bases between. Germline CDR1 reads SQVTM; CDR2 reads ANQGSEA. This receptor was taken from a young woman in good health. Input material: blood. This chain links TRBV29-1 with TRBJ2-3; D is unresolved. The CDR3 DNA reads TGCAGCGTTGAGAGGTGCCCGGGTCCTAGCACAGATACGCAGTATTTT. This translates into CSVERCPGPSTDTQYF.